This T cell receptor (beta chain) was documented in a study of blood T cell repertoires in COVID-19. This clone was detected only a few times. Germline V gene sequence: CDR1 MDHEN, CDR2 SYDVKM. CDR3 length equals 15 residues. V gave up 5 bases and J gave up 7 bases; unmatched junction bases: 8. The table came from immunoSEQ multiplex PCR; TCRdb's copy has only in-frame clones and leaves some out. This sample carries about 20,000 clones, 85% to 90% of them seen once, and the ten largest clones take approximately 11%. The clonotype comes from a human donor in a cohort sampled during active COVID-19. Specimen: peripheral blood. V and J are TRBV28 and TRBJ2-1; 10 nucleotides agree with TRBD2. Written as DNA, the CDR3 is TGTGCCAGCAGTCCAGCAGCTAGCGGGAGTAATGAGCAGTTCTTC. Translating gives CASSPAASGSNEQFF.